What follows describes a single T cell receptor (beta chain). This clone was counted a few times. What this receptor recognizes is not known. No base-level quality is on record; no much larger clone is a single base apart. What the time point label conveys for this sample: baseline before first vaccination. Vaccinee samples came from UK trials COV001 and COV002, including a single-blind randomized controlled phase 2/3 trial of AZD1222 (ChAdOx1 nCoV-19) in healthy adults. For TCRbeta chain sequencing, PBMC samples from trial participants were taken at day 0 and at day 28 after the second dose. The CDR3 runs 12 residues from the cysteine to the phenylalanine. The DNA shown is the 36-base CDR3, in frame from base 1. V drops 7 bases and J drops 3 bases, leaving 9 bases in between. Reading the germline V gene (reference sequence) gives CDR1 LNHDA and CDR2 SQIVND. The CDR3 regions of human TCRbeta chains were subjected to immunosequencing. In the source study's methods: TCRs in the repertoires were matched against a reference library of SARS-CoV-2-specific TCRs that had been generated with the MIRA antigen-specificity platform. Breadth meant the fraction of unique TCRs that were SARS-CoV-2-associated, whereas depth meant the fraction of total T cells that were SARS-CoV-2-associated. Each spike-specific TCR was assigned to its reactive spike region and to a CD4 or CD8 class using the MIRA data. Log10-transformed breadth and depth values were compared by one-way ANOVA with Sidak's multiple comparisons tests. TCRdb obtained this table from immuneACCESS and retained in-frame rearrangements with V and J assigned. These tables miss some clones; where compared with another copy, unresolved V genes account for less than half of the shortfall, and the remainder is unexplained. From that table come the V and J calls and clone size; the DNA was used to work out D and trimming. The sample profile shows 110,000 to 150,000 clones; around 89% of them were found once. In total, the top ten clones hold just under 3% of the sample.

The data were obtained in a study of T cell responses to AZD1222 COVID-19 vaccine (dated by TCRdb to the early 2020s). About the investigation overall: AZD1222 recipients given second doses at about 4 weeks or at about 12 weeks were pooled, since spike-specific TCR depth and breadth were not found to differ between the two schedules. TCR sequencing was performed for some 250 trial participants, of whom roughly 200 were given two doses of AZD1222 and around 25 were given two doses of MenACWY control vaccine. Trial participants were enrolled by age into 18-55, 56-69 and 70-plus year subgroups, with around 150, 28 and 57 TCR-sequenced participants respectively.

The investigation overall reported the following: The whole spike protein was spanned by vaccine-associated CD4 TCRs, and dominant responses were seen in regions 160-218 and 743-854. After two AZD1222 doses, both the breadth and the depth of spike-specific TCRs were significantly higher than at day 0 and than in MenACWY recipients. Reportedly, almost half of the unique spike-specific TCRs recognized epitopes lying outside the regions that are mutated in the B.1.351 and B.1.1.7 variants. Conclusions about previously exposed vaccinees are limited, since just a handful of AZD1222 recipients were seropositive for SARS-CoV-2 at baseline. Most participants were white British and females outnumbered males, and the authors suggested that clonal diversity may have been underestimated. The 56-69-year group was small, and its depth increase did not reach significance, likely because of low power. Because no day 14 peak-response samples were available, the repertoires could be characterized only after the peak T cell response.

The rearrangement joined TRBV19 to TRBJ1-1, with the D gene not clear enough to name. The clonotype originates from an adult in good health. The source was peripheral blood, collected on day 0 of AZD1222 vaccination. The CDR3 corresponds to CASTPGDTEAFF. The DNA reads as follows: TGTGCCAGTACCCCAGGTGACACTGAAGCTTTCTTT.